The 8 T cell receptor beta chains reported below all come from one sample, sequenced in a study of cytomegalovirus exposure and HLA in healthy donors. PCR involved 60 Vbeta and 13 Jbeta primers. Assay: immunoSEQ multiplex PCR; the TCRdb copy retains only in-frame clones and omits some. The specimen's table records 130,000 to 150,000 clones. The sample taken for sequencing was PBMCs. These receptors came from a middle-aged man in good health and CMV-seronegative.

J is TRBJ2-1 and V is TRBV6-5; tentative D call: TRBD2 (6 bases). This CDR3 is built from 15 residues. The V end lost 7 bases, the J end lost 4 bases, and 17 bases lay between the germline ends. Looked up from germline, CDR1 is MNHEY and CDR2 is SVGAGI. The CDR3 loop is CASKGRAGLYNEQFF. The CDR3 nucleotides are TGTGCCAGCAAAGGCCGCGCGGGGCTATACAATGAGCAGTTCTTC.

This chain connects TRBV6-5 to TRBJ1-1; TRBD1 agrees at 7 bases. The V gene end was trimmed by 7 bases and the J gene end by 0 bases; junction bases not matched to a gene: 8. This CDR3 is built from 15 residues. Germline V gene sequence: CDR1 MNHEY, CDR2 SVGAGI. The CDR3 nucleotides read TGTGCCAGCACCCTTAGACAGGGCCTGAACACTGAAGCTTTCTTT. Amino acid sequence: CASTLRQGLNTEAFF.

J is TRBJ2-3 and V is TRBV7-9; 7 nucleotides match TRBD2. The CDR3 is 14 residues long. The V segment lost 7 bases and the J segment 1 base; nucleotides outside the gene matches: 5. Looked up from germline, CDR1 is SEHNR and CDR2 is FQNEAQ (reference sequence). The CDR3 bases are TGTGCCAGCACAAAGGCGGGGGGCACAGATACGCAGTATTTT. This translates into CASTKAGGTDTQYF.

The chain joins TRBV7-8 to TRBJ1-1, with 8 bases lining up with TRBD1. The J segment lost 6 bases and the V segment lost 5 bases, leaving 8 bases of the junction unmatched. The CDR3 sequence is 14 residues long. CDR1 is SGHVS, CDR2 FQNEAQ, per germline. The CDR3 DNA is TGTGCCAGCAGCCAGACAGGGGCGATCGCTGAAGCTTTCTTT. Translated: CASSQTGAIAEAFF.

This chain uses TRBV5-4 with TRBJ2-7, with a weak D call TRBD2 (6 bases). The germline V gene encodes CDR1 SGHNT and CDR2 YYREEE (reference sequence). The V gene lost 3 bases and the J gene lost 6 bases, with 19 bases spanning the gap. The CDR3 is made up of 15 amino acids. This chain's CDR3 is CASSSKHTGSAEQYF. The CDR3 region has the DNA TGTGCCAGCAGCTCGAAACATACCGGGAGCGCCGAGCAGTACTTC. The full variable domain, in which reference TRBV5-4 and TRBJ2-7 provide the parts outside the CDR3, is ETGVTQSPTHLIKTRGQQVTLRCSSQSGHNTVSWYQQALGQGPQFIFQYYREEENGRGNFPPRFSGLQFPNYSSELNVNALELDDSALYLCASSSKHTGSAEQYFGPGTRLTVT.

V gene TRBV7-2 combines with J gene TRBJ1-1; perhaps TRBD1 as D (6 bases). The CDR3 is 14 residues long. Trimming took off 4 bases at V and 4 bases at J, with 13 bases between the two ends. Looked up from germline, CDR1 is SGHTA and CDR2 is FQGNSA. CDR3 sequence reads: CASSSTGSGTEAFF. In DNA form, the CDR3 reads TGTGCCAGCAGCTCCACAGGGTCGGGCACTGAAGCTTTCTTT. Full variable domain (outside the CDR3, taken from reference TRBV7-2 and TRBJ1-1): GAGVSQSPSNKVTEKGKDVELRCDPISGHTALYWYRQSLGQGLEFLIYFQGNSAPDKSGLPSDRFSAERTGGSVSTLTIQRTQQEDSAVYLCASSSTGSGTEAFFGQGTRLTVV.

This sequence joins TRBV5-1 and TRBJ2-2; D uncertain. V was trimmed by 3 bases and J by 6 bases, leaving 9 bases between them. The CDR3 spans 13 residues. Germline lookup yields CDR1 SGHRS and CDR2 YFSETQ. In DNA, the CDR3 is TGCGCCAGCAGCTGGCCAGAACCCGGGGAGCTGTTTTTT. Translating it yields CASSWPEPGELFF.

V is TRBV19 and J is TRBJ1-1; D might be TRBD1 (6 bases). CDR3 length: 14 residues. Germline-derived CDR1 and CDR2 are LNHDA and SQIVND (reference sequence). V gave up 3 bases and J gave up 0 bases, with 8 bases separating them. CDR3 nucleotide sequence: TGTGCCAGTAGTATCTGGGGGCTGAACACTGAAGCTTTCTTT. Amino acid sequence: CASSIWGLNTEAFF.